Sequencing of this T cell receptor (beta chain) was carried out in a study of blood T cells in healthy people across ages. Germline CDR1 and CDR2: WSHSY and SAAADI. The CDR3 is 13 residues long. Trimming pared 6 bases from V and 4 bases from J, leaving 12 bases between. About this clonotype itself: The antigen is unknown.

Findings and limits, study-wide: For the donors, CMV status was unknown and possibly confounded expanded clonotype changes. While age rose, TCR beta diversity per million T cells dropped in a roughly linear way.

For the second PCR, which ran for roughly 6 to 12 cycles, a sample-barcoded 5' primer and a J-beta primer mix were used. A template-switch adaptor containing 12 random nucleotides labeled each cDNA molecule. TCRdb re-called the 5' RACE reads through MiXCR, storing one row per CDR3 protein. The repertoire holds about 720,000 distinct CDR3 sequences, with 22% as singletons. Peripheral blood from each donor was collected in a volume of about 10 milliliters. The sequencing sample was made of blood. This receptor was obtained from a man between 70 and 80 years old in good health. V usage is TRBV10-2 and J usage is TRBJ1-2; D might be TRBD1 (6 bases). CDR3: CASRAGEPYGYTF. CDR3 DNA sequence: TGCGCCAGCAGGGCAGGGGAGCCCTATGGCTACACCTTC.